This TCR beta chain was recorded in a study of spatial heterogeneity in lung cancer. This clonotype was counted between two and nine times. CDR3 size: 14 residues. V lost 7 bases, J lost 5 bases, and 17 bases lay in between. Indicated time point: sample taken at primary tumor resection. There were roughly 72 donors, all of them untreated patients with early-stage non-small cell lung cancer. Without sorting, whole RNA was sequenced from tumor, nontumor lung or frozen PBMC. TCRdb re-derived calls from the 5' RACE reads in MiXCR, one entry per CDR3 protein. The table records 40,000 to 50,000 distinct CDR3 sequences, roughly 13% of them present only once.

This sample comprised PBMCs, obtained at surgery. This TCR was sampled from a male donor with early-stage non-small cell lung cancer. The chain uses TRBV12-3 or TRBV12-4 and TRBJ1-1; maybe TRBD1 (5 bases). The CDR3 region is CASTLGAAGTEAFF. The CDR3 nucleotides are TGTGCCAGCACCCTAGGGGCGGCGGGTACTGAAGCTTTCTTT.